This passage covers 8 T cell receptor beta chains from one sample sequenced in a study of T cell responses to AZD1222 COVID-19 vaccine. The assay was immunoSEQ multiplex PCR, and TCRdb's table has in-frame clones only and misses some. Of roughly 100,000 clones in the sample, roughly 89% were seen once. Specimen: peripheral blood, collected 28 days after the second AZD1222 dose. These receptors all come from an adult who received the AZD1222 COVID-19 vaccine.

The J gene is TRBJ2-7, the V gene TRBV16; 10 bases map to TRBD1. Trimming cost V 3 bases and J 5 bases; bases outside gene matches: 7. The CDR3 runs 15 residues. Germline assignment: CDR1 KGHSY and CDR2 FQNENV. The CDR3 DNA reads TGTGCCAGCAGCCATTCCGGGACAGGGGCGAACGAGCAGTACTTC. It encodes CASSHSGTGANEQYF.

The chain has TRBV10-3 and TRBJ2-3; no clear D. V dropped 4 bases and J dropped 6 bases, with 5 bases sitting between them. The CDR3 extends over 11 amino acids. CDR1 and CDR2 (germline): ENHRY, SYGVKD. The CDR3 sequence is CAISVIDTQYF. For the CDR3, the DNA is TGTGCCATCAGTGTAATTGATACGCAGTATTTT.

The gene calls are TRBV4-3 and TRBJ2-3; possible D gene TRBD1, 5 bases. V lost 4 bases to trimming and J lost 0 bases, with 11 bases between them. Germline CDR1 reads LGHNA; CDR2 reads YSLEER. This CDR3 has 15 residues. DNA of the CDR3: TGCGCCAGCAGCCGGCAAGGGGCGAGCACAGATACGCAGTATTTT. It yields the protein CASSRQGASTDTQYF.

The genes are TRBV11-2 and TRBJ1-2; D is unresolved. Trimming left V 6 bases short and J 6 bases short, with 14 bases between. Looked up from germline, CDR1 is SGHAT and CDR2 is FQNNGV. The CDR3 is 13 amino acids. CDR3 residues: CASSRGSVDGYTF. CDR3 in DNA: TGTGCCAGCAGTAGAGGGTCGGTGGATGGCTACACCTTC.

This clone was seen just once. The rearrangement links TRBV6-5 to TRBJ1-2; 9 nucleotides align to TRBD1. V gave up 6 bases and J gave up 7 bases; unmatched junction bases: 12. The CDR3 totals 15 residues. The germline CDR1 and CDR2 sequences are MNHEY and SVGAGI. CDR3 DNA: TGTGCCAGCAGGCGTACCGGGACAGGGTTGATTGGCTACACCTTC. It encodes CASRRTGTGLIGYTF.

The CDR3 DNA reads TGCGCCAGCGCCGAAGCGGGAGTTATAGATACGCAGTATTTT. As protein: CASAEAGVIDTQYF. The chain couples TRBV5-1 to TRBJ2-3; 8 bases line up with TRBD2. The trim removed 7 bases at V and 5 bases at J, leaving 9 bases unmatched. The CDR3 has 14 residues. Germline lookup yields CDR1 SGHRS and CDR2 YFSETQ. Combining the CDR3 with reference TRBV5-1 and TRBJ2-3 gives the whole variable domain KAGVTQTPRYLIKTRGQQVTLSCSPISGHRSVSWYQQTPGQGLQFLFEYFSETQRNKGNFPGRFSGRQFSNSRSEMNVSTLELGDSALYLCASAEAGVIDTQYFGPGTRLTVL.

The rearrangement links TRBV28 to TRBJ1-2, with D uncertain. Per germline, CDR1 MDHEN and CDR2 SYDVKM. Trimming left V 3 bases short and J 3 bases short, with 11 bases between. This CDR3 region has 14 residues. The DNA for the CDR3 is TGTGCCAGCAGTTTCGTAGGGCAAGACTATGGCTACACCTTC. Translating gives CASSFVGQDYGYTF.

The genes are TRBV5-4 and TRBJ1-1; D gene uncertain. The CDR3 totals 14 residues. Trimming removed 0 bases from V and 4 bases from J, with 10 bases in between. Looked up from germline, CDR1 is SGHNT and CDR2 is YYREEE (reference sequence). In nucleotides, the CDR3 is TGTGCCAGCAGCTTGGAAGCGGCTGCCACTGAAGCTTTCTTT. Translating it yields CASSLEAAATEAFF.